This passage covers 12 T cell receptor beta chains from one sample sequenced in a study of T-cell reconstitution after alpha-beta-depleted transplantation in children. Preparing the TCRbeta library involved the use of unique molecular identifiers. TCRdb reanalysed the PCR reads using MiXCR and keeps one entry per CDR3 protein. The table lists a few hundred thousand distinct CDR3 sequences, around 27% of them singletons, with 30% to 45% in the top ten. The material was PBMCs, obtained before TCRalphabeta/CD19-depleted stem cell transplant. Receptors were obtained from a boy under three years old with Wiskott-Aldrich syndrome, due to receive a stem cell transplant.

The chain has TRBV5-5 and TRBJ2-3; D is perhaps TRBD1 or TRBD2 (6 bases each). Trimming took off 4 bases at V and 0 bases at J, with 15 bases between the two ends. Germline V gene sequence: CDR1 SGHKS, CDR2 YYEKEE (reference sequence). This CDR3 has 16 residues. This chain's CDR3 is CASSLVWGASTDTQYF. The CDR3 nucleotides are TGTGCCAGCAGCCTCGTTTGGGGGGCCAGCACAGATACGCAGTATTTT.

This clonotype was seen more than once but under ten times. The CDR3 reads CSARGQGVNEQFF. For the CDR3, the DNA is TGCAGTGCTAGAGGGCAGGGGGTCAATGAGCAGTTCTTC. V is TRBV20-1 and J is TRBJ2-1; 7 bases map to TRBD1. V dropped 1 base and J dropped 6; count of bases not matched to a gene: 3. This CDR3 spans 13 amino acids. Germline-derived CDR1 and CDR2 are DFQATT and SNEGSKA (reference sequence).

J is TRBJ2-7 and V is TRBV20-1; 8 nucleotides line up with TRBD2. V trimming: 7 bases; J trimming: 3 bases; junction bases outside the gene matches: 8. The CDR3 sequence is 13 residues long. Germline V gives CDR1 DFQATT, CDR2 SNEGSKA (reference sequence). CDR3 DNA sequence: TGCAGTGGGGAGGATAGCGGGGACTACGAGCAGTACTTC. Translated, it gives CSGEDSGDYEQYF.

This chain's CDR3 is CSAPWTGVNEQYF. The DNA for the CDR3 is TGCAGTGCCCCCTGGACAGGGGTCAACGAGCAGTACTTC. The V gene is TRBV20-1, the J gene TRBJ2-7, with 9 bases matching TRBD1. This CDR3 is 13 amino acids long. CDR1 is DFQATT, CDR2 SNEGSKA, per germline (reference sequence). J was trimmed by 5 bases and V by 6 bases; bases with no gene match: 8.

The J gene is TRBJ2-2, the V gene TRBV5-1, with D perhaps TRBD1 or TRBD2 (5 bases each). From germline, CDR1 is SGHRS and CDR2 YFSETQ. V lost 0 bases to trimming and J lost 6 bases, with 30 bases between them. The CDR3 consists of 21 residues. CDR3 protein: CASSLALSRTGPSGLAGELFF. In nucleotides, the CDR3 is TGCGCCAGCAGCTTGGCCCTTAGTAGGACGGGACCATCAGGTTTGGCCGGGGAGCTGTTTTTT. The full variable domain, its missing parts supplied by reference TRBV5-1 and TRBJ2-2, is KAGVTQTPRYLIKTRGQQVTLSCSPISGHRSVSWYQQTPGQGLQFLFEYFSETQRNKGNFPGRFSGRQFSNSRSEMNVSTLELGDSALYLCASSLALSRTGPSGLAGELFFGEGSRLTVL.

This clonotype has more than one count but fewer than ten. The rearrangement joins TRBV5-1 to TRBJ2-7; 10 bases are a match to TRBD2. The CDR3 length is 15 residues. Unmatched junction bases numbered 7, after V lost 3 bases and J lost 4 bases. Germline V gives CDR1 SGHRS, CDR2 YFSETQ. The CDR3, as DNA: TGCGCCAGCAGCTCCTCCTGGACTAGCGGTTACGAGCAGTACTTC. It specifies CASSSSWTSGYEQYF.

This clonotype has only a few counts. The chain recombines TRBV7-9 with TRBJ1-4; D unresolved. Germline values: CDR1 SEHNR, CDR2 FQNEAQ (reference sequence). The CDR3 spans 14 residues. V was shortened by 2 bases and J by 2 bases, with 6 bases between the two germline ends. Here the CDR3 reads CASSLKQTNEKLFF. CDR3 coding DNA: TGTGCCAGCAGCTTAAAGCAGACTAATGAAAAACTGTTTTTT. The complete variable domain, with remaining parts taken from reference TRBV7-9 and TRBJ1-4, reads DTGVSQNPRHKITKRGQNVTFRCDPISEHNRLYWYRQTLGQGPEFLTYFQNEAQLEKSRLLSDRFSAERPKGSFSTLEIQRTEQGDSAMYLCASSLKQTNEKLFFGSGTQLSVL.

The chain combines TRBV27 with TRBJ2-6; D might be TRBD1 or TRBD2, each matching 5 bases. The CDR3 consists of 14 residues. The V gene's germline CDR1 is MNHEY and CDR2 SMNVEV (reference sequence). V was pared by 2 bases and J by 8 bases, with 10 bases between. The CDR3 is CASSLGTGTNVLTF. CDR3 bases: TGTGCCAGCAGTTTAGGGACCGGGACCAACGTCCTGACTTTC.

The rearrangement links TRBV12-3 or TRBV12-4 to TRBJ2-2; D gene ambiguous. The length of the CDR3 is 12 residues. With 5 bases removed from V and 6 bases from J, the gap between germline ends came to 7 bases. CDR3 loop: CASSPFPGELFF. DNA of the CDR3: TGTGCCAGCAGTCCCTTCCCCGGGGAGCTGTTTTTT.

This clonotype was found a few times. CDR3 in DNA: TGCAGTGCCGGGACTAGCGGGAGCACAGATACGCAGTATTTT. The encoded protein is CSAGTSGSTDTQYF. The V call is TRBV20-1, the J call TRBJ2-3, with 12 nucleotides matching TRBD2. The ends lost 6 bases at V and 0 bases at J; junction bases unmatched: 1. In germline, CDR1 is DFQATT, CDR2 SNEGSKA (reference sequence). The CDR3 spans 14 residues.

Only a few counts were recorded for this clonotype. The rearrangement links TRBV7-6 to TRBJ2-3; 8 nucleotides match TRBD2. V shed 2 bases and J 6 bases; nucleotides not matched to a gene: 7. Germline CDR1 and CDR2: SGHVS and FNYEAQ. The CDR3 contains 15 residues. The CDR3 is CASSLRREVWDTQYF. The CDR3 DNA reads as TGTGCCAGCAGCTTAAGGCGGGAGGTGTGGGATACGCAGTATTTT.

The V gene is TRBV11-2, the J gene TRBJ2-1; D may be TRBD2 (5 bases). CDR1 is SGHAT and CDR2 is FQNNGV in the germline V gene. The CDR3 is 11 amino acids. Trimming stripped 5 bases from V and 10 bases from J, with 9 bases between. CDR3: CASSPGLEQFF. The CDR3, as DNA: TGTGCCAGCAGCCCCGGACTGGAGCAGTTCTTC. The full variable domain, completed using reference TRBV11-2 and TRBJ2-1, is EAGVAQSPRYKIIEKRQSVAFWCNPISGHATLYWYQQILGQGPKLLIQFQNNGVVDDSQLPKDRFSAERLKGVDSTLKIQPAKLEDSAVYLCASSPGLEQFFGPGTRLTVL.